Listed below are T cell receptor beta chains from one sample, sequenced in a study of blood T cells in healthy people across ages. Via MiXCR, TCRdb re-called the 5' RACE reads, giving one row per CDR3 protein. Of about 1.4 million distinct CDR3 sequences in the sample, roughly 64% were seen once. Sample: blood. All receptors derive from a man aged 18 to 29 in good health. Both conserved end residues are part of each CDR3. A D gene is named only where the DNA matches it firmly.

cdr3_aa	v_call	d_call
CATSRGATAEQYF	TRBV15	-
CASSPEKWGTEAFF	TRBV4-3	-
CASSFGVGQPDNEQFF	TRBV11-2	-
CASSYSPVPGEKLFF	TRBV6-2/TRBV6-3	-
CSVGGLMDSPLHF	TRBV20-1	-
CASSVALGVDAEKLFF	TRBV9	-
CASSQEFTRTYGYTF	TRBV3-1	-
CASSLESGTFSYEQYF	TRBV7-2	-
CASSWWDRNTEAFF	TRBV7-6	-
CASTDPNTEAFF	TRBV6-2/TRBV6-3	-